The source of this TCR beta chain is a study of blood T cell repertoires in COVID-19. Turning to the study itself: The United States, Italy and Spain provided the acute and convalescent COVID-19 samples.

Produced via immunoSEQ multiplex PCR; TCRdb's table is partial and in-frame only. The sample carries around 260,000 clones, about nine tenths recorded once. The germline V gene encodes CDR1 MNHEY and CDR2 SMNVEV (reference sequence). The CDR3 has 14 residues. V was clipped by 7 bases and J by 6 bases; unmatched bases: 6. The V call is TRBV27, the J call TRBJ1-6; TRBD1 agrees at 7 bases. This receptor was identified in a woman aged 30 to 39 with active or convalescent COVID-19. Sequencing used peripheral blood. This CDR3 reads CASIGGQLNSPLHF. The CDR3, as DNA: TGTGCCAGCATTGGGGGACAGCTTAATTCACCCCTCCACTTT.